Listed below are T cell receptor beta chains from one sample, sequenced in a study of blood T cells in healthy people across ages. Via MiXCR, TCRdb re-called the 5' RACE reads, giving one row per CDR3 protein. Among about 1,600,000 distinct CDR3 sequences listed, 42% were seen once. The sequenced material came from blood. The receptor set was obtained from a woman under 30 in good health. Both conserved end residues are part of each CDR3. Each record gives: D gene, V gene, clone size, J gene, CDR3 protein, CDR3 DNA. A D gene is named only where the DNA matches it firmly. A clone size is listed for some rows: how often the clone was seen (once, few, many), or a class if it is expanded.

d_call: TRBD2
v_call: TRBV6-2/TRBV6-3
clone_size: .
j_call: TRBJ2-3
cdr3_aa: CASRGGGAVTDTQYF
cdr3_nt: TGTGCCAGCAGAGGCGGGGGAGCCGTCACAGATACGCAGTATTTT

d_call: .
v_call: TRBV20-1
clone_size: .
j_call: TRBJ2-1
cdr3_aa: CSASGPGISYNEQFF
cdr3_nt: TGCAGTGCTAGCGGGCCTGGCATCTCCTACAATGAGCAGTTCTTC

d_call: .
v_call: TRBV5-1
clone_size: .
j_call: TRBJ1-1
cdr3_aa: CASGKGGLVTEAFF
cdr3_nt: TGCGCCAGCGGGAAGGGAGGTTTGGTTACTGAAGCTTTCTTT

d_call: TRBD1
v_call: TRBV24-1
clone_size: .
j_call: TRBJ1-1
cdr3_aa: CATSDPGQGSTEAFF
cdr3_nt: TGTGCCACCAGTGATCCCGGACAGGGAAGCACTGAAGCTTTCTTT

d_call: TRBD1
v_call: TRBV3-1
clone_size: .
j_call: TRBJ1-1
cdr3_aa: CASSPRDSHTEAFF
cdr3_nt: TGTGCCAGCAGCCCCCGGGACAGCCACACTGAAGCTTTCTTT

d_call: .
v_call: TRBV21-1
clone_size: .
j_call: TRBJ1-2
cdr3_aa: CASGLLDYGYTF
cdr3_nt: TGTGCCAGCGGCCTCTTGGACTATGGCTACACCTTC

d_call: .
v_call: TRBV5-4
clone_size: .
j_call: TRBJ2-7
cdr3_aa: CASSSGELVGYEQYF
cdr3_nt: TGTGCCAGCAGCTCTGGAGAACTAGTCGGCTACGAGCAGTACTTC

d_call: TRBD1
v_call: TRBV12-3/TRBV12-4
clone_size: .
j_call: TRBJ1-3
cdr3_aa: CASSLSETGVGNTIYF
cdr3_nt: TGTGCCAGCAGTTTATCCGAGACAGGGGTCGGAAACACCATATATTTT

d_call: TRBD1
v_call: TRBV6-5
clone_size: .
j_call: TRBJ2-7
cdr3_aa: CASSSGTGQSYEQYF
cdr3_nt: TGTGCCAGCAGTTCTGGGACAGGACAATCCTACGAGCAGTACTTC

d_call: .
v_call: TRBV12-3/TRBV12-4
clone_size: few
j_call: TRBJ1-5
cdr3_aa: CASSLGALGDQPQHF
cdr3_nt: TGTGCCAGCAGTTTGGGGGCCCTAGGAGATCAGCCCCAGCATTTT

d_call: .
v_call: TRBV7-2
clone_size: few
j_call: TRBJ1-1
cdr3_aa: CASSLVLGGEAFF
cdr3_nt: TGTGCCAGCAGCTTAGTTTTGGGCGGTGAAGCTTTCTTT

d_call: .
v_call: TRBV4-2
clone_size: .
j_call: TRBJ2-2
cdr3_aa: CASSQGGLPHGELFF
cdr3_nt: TGTGCCAGCAGCCAAGGGGGACTGCCACACGGGGAGCTGTTTTTT

d_call: TRBD1
v_call: TRBV15
clone_size: .
j_call: TRBJ2-2
cdr3_aa: CATSVTGTEKYTGELFF
cdr3_nt: TGTGCCACCAGCGTAACCGGGACAGAGAAGTACACCGGGGAGCTGTTTTTT

d_call: .
v_call: TRBV21-1
clone_size: few
j_call: TRBJ2-7
cdr3_aa: CASSKGTSGSLYEQYF
cdr3_nt: TGTGCCAGCAGCAAAGGGACTAGCGGGAGCCTCTACGAGCAGTACTTC

d_call: .
v_call: TRBV4-1
clone_size: .
j_call: TRBJ1-6
cdr3_aa: CASSQARARNSPLHF
cdr3_nt: TGCGCCAGCAGCCAAGCCAGGGCGCGAAATTCACCCCTCCACTTT

d_call: .
v_call: TRBV4-2
clone_size: .
j_call: TRBJ2-1
cdr3_aa: CASSQFVTGEHEQFF
cdr3_nt: TGTGCCAGCAGCCAATTTGTGACGGGAGAGCATGAGCAGTTCTTC

d_call: .
v_call: TRBV12-3/TRBV12-4
clone_size: .
j_call: TRBJ2-7
cdr3_aa: CASSTTRDRQYF
cdr3_nt: TGTGCCAGCAGTACTACAAGGGACCGGCAGTACTTC

d_call: .
v_call: TRBV2
clone_size: few
j_call: TRBJ2-1
cdr3_aa: CASRQGSSYNEQFF
cdr3_nt: TGTGCCAGCAGGCAGGGGAGCTCCTACAATGAGCAGTTCTTC

d_call: TRBD2
v_call: TRBV30
clone_size: .
j_call: TRBJ2-3
cdr3_aa: CAFGGGCTDTQYF
cdr3_nt: TGTGCCTTTGGCGGGGGATGCACAGATACGCAGTATTTT

d_call: .
v_call: TRBV3-1
clone_size: .
j_call: TRBJ2-7
cdr3_aa: CASSQDMRGAGNEQYF
cdr3_nt: TGTGCCAGCAGCCAAGATATGAGGGGGGCCGGCAATGAGCAGTACTTC

d_call: TRBD1
v_call: TRBV28
clone_size: .
j_call: TRBJ1-2
cdr3_aa: CASRRRQGYGYTF
cdr3_nt: TGTGCCAGCAGACGGAGACAGGGCTATGGCTACACCTTC

d_call: TRBD2
v_call: TRBV11-2
clone_size: few
j_call: TRBJ2-7
cdr3_aa: CASKSGDSYEQYF
cdr3_nt: TGTGCCAGCAAAAGCGGGGACTCCTACGAGCAGTACTTC

d_call: TRBD2
v_call: TRBV5-4
clone_size: .
j_call: TRBJ2-5
cdr3_aa: CASSLEGVLAGDGETQYF
cdr3_nt: TGTGCCAGCAGCTTGGAAGGGGTACTAGCGGGAGACGGAGAGACCCAGTACTTC

d_call: .
v_call: TRBV15
clone_size: .
j_call: TRBJ2-7
cdr3_aa: CATSRAGLWTESLVTYEQYF
cdr3_nt: TGTGCCACCAGCAGAGCCGGCCTATGGACAGAATCTTTGGTAACCTACGAGCAGTACTTC

d_call: TRBD1
v_call: TRBV3-1
clone_size: .
j_call: TRBJ1-2
cdr3_aa: CASSQEPGQGNYGYTF
cdr3_nt: TGTGCCAGCAGCCAAGAACCGGGACAGGGAAACTATGGCTACACCTTC

d_call: .
v_call: TRBV29-1
clone_size: many
j_call: TRBJ2-3
cdr3_aa: CSVEWADTQYF
cdr3_nt: TGCAGCGTTGAATGGGCAGATACGCAGTATTTT

d_call: .
v_call: TRBV29-1
clone_size: few
j_call: TRBJ1-2
cdr3_aa: CSVVWLGGYTF
cdr3_nt: TGCAGCGTTGTATGGTTGGGTGGCTACACCTTC

d_call: .
v_call: TRBV7-2
clone_size: .
j_call: TRBJ2-3
cdr3_aa: CASSLVPAGDMTDTQYF
cdr3_nt: TGTGCCAGCAGCTTAGTCCCCGCAGGGGATATGACAGATACGCAGTATTTT

d_call: .
v_call: TRBV24-1
clone_size: few
j_call: TRBJ2-3
cdr3_aa: CATSDNRGPLADTQYF
cdr3_nt: TGTGCCACCAGTGATAACCGGGGACCCCTGGCTGATACGCAGTATTTT

d_call: .
v_call: TRBV5-4
clone_size: few
j_call: TRBJ2-3
cdr3_aa: CASSLGTQGTDTQYF
cdr3_nt: TGTGCCAGCAGCCTCGGGACTCAAGGGACAGATACGCAGTATTTT

d_call: .
v_call: TRBV12-3/TRBV12-4
clone_size: few
j_call: TRBJ1-2
cdr3_aa: CASVDVGLSYGYTF
cdr3_nt: TGTGCCAGCGTGGACGTTGGTCTAAGCTATGGCTACACCTTC

d_call: .
v_call: TRBV11-2
clone_size: few
j_call: TRBJ1-1
cdr3_aa: CASSFALSTNTEAFF
cdr3_nt: TGTGCCAGCAGCTTCGCGCTTTCGACGAACACTGAAGCTTTCTTT

d_call: .
v_call: TRBV3-1
clone_size: .
j_call: TRBJ2-2
cdr3_aa: CASSQDGGTGELFF
cdr3_nt: TGTGCCAGCAGCCAAGATGGGGGGACCGGGGAGCTGTTTTTT

d_call: .
v_call: TRBV28
clone_size: .
j_call: TRBJ2-7
cdr3_aa: CASSLGGAATSYEQYF
cdr3_nt: TGTGCCAGCAGCCTCGGGGGCGCGGCCACCTCCTACGAGCAGTACTTC

d_call: TRBD1
v_call: TRBV29-1
clone_size: .
j_call: TRBJ2-5
cdr3_aa: CSVRTGNNEQYF
cdr3_nt: TGCAGCGTCCGGACAGGGAACAATGAGCAGTACTTC

d_call: TRBD2
v_call: TRBV6-5
clone_size: .
j_call: TRBJ2-3
cdr3_aa: CASSPGTTNTDTQYF
cdr3_nt: TGTGCCAGCAGTCCCGGGACTACGAACACAGATACGCAGTATTTT

d_call: TRBD2
v_call: TRBV29-1
clone_size: .
j_call: TRBJ2-3
cdr3_aa: CTAILGRVATDTQYF
cdr3_nt: TGCACCGCTATTCTGGGGAGGGTTGCGACAGATACGCAGTATTTT

d_call: .
v_call: TRBV5-5
clone_size: once
j_call: TRBJ1-2
cdr3_aa: CASSLDAGDYGYTF
cdr3_nt: TGTGCCAGCAGCTTGGACGCGGGGGACTATGGCTACACCTTC

d_call: .
v_call: TRBV2
clone_size: .
j_call: TRBJ1-5
cdr3_aa: CASRYHNSNQPQHF
cdr3_nt: TGTGCCAGCAGGTACCATAATAGCAATCAGCCCCAGCATTTT

d_call: .
v_call: TRBV2
clone_size: .
j_call: TRBJ2-3
cdr3_aa: CASSARMSDTQYF
cdr3_nt: TGTGCCAGCAGTGCCCGAATGTCAGATACGCAGTATTTT

d_call: .
v_call: TRBV6-5
clone_size: .
j_call: TRBJ2-5
cdr3_aa: CASSRLTGGLGETQYF
cdr3_nt: TGTGCCAGCAGCCGCCTGACAGGAGGGCTTGGGGAGACCCAGTACTTC

d_call: .
v_call: TRBV18
clone_size: .
j_call: TRBJ1-2
cdr3_aa: CASSRTREVGYTF
cdr3_nt: TGTGCCAGCTCACGTACACGGGAGGTTGGCTACACCTTC

d_call: .
v_call: TRBV28
clone_size: few
j_call: TRBJ2-7
cdr3_aa: CASSSPYGGSYEQYF
cdr3_nt: TGTGCCAGCAGTTCCCCGTATGGGGGATCCTACGAGCAGTACTTC

d_call: .
v_call: TRBV12-3/TRBV12-4
clone_size: .
j_call: TRBJ2-6
cdr3_aa: CASTISPSGANVLTF
cdr3_nt: TGTGCCAGCACCATAAGCCCCTCGGGGGCCAACGTCCTGACTTTC

d_call: .
v_call: TRBV21-1
clone_size: .
j_call: TRBJ1-4
cdr3_aa: CASSRARAGAYEKLFF
cdr3_nt: TGTGCCAGCAGTCGGGCTCGGGCAGGTGCTTATGAAAAACTGTTTTTT

d_call: .
v_call: TRBV11-2
clone_size: few
j_call: TRBJ1-6
cdr3_aa: CASSLVAGNSPLHF
cdr3_nt: TGTGCCAGCAGCTTAGTGGCGGGTAATTCACCCCTCCACTTT

d_call: TRBD1
v_call: TRBV4-1
clone_size: many
j_call: TRBJ1-2
cdr3_aa: CASSQDSGGANYGYTF
cdr3_nt: TGCGCCAGCAGCCAAGATTCAGGGGGTGCTAACTATGGCTACACCTTC